Listed below are T cell receptor beta chains from one sample, sequenced in a study of control samples from healthy donors and cancer patients. TCRdb keeps only in-frame clones here, not all; method: immunoSEQ multiplex PCR. The sample lists 100,000 to 150,000 clones; approximately 92% were seen once. The sequenced sample was blood. These receptors were obtained from a man aged 18-30 years in good health. Both conserved end residues are trimmed from each CDR3.

TRBV3-1/TRBV3-2 ASSPGAASGNTIY
TRBV5-1 ASSLATGPQETQY
TRBV28 ASSLQGEIGYT
TRBV9 ASSVDGSSGNTIY
TRBV5-1 ASSGGLSGNTIY
TRBV4-3 ASSQEGRENEQF
TRBV6-5 ASSYSWTDEQF
TRBV20-1 SAREGGYT
TRBV24-1 ATSDFSGLAGGTGDEQF
TRBV6-5 ASRLLSVYNEQF
TRBV5-8 ASSLAPSVGNQPQH
TRBV4-1 ASSQDSGYGYT
TRBV5-1 ASSFGGNTGELF
TRBV6-1 ASSEAGRVQPQH
TRBV4-3 ASSHRTSGPGDTGELF
TRBV5-1 ASTSSYNSPLH
TRBV6-4 ASKSEGQTYEQY
TRBV10-3 ATQSGEGTDTQY
TRBV28 ASSDGQGVRSAGYT
TRBV12-3/TRBV12-4 ASSSLPQETQY
TRBV5-1 ASSFIGGPNTEAF
TRBV12-3/TRBV12-4 ASSPTSNQPQH
TRBV27 ASSLVRPATNEKLF
TRBV27 ASSLSGGGQPQH
TRBV6-5 ASRPSHLNEKLF
TRBV14 ASSHPRGMIDQNQPQH
TRBV27 ASSLSGTGIIYTEAF
TRBV3-1/TRBV3-2 ASSQDRGDIQY
TRBV19 ASSTGSWYQETQY
TRBV5-1 ASSLRGDNQPQH
TRBV11-2 ASSLPPRANTEAF
TRBV10-2 ASKRDLNTGELF
TRBV30 AWSSGVGYT
TRBV16 ASSPHMSNQPQH
TRBV28 ASSLAGGVEAF
TRBV28 ASTKTTALSGNTIY
TRBV6-2/TRBV6-3 ASSYETHNEQF
TRBV3-1/TRBV3-2 ASSQVTYSYGYT
TRBV3-1/TRBV3-2 ASSQGVAIGLGL
TRBV27 ASSKLETADTEAF
TRBV9 ASSQTLAASSYNEQF
TRBV19 ASSRWESAANYGYT
TRBV28 ASSLPLTTEAF
TRBV19 ASSFRQGAEAF
TRBV21-1 ASSVPPDSGANTGELF
TRBV4-1 ASSPMASGGPQETQY
TRBV6-5 ASSYSGGALAGELF
TRBV4-2 ASSQERGGHDTQY
TRBV18 ASSPLSGTGNEQF
TRBV7-3 ASSLTPDRVEYNEQF
TRBV27 ASSQQGGTEAF
TRBV11-2 ASSLADRPNYGYT
TRBV7-9 ASTSGGLGANVLT
TRBV5-1 ASSLDSTGGRTEAF
TRBV19 ASSKGTFTLNTEAF
TRBV7-6 ASSARPGQGYEQY
TRBV4-1 ASSQVTSGDYEQY
TRBV29-1 SVAGARNTEAF
TRBV5-1 ASATPGSPYEQY
TRBV25-1 ASTRAGGGNTIY